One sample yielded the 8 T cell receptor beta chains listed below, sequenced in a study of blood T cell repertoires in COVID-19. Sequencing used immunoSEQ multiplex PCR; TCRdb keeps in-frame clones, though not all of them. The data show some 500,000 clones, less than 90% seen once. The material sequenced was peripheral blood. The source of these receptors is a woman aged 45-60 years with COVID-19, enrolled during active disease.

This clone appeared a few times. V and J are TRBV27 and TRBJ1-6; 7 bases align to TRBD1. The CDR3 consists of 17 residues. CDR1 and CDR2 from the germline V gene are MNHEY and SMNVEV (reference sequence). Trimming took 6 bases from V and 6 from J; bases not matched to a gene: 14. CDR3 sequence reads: CASSHPSYRGSNSPLHF. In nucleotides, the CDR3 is TGTGCCAGCAGCCACCCCTCGTACAGGGGAAGTAATTCACCCCTCCACTTT.

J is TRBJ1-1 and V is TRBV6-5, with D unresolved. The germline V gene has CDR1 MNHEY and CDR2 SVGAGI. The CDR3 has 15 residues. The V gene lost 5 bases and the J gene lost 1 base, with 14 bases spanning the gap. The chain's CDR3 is CASSRGGVPNTEAFF. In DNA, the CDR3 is TGTGCCAGCAGTCGCGGCGGGGTGCCGAACACTGAAGCTTTCTTT.

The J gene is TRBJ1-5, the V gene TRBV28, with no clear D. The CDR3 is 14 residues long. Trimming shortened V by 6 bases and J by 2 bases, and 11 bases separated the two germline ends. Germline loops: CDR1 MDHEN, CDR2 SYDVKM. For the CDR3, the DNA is TGTGCCAGCAGCTTGAGGCGGGGCAATCAGCCCCAGCATTTT. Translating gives CASSLRRGNQPQHF.

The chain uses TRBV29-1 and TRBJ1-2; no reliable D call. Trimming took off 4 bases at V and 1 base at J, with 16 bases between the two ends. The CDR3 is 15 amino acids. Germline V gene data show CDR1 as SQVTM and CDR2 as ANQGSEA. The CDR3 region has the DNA TGCAGCGTTGTTCCCAGGTTATCGGTTAACTATGGCTACACCTTC. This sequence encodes CSVVPRLSVNYGYTF.

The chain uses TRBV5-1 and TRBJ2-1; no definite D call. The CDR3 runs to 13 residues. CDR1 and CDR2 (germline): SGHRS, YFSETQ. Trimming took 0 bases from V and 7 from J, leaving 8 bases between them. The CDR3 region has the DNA TGCGCCAGCAGCTTGGCCCCAGGTAATGAGCAGTTCTTC. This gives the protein CASSLAPGNEQFF.

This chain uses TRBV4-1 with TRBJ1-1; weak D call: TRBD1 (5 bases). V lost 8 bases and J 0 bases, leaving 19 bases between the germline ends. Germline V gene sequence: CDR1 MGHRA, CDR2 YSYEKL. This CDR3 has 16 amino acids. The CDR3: CASGRVGGGMNTEAFF. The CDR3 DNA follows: TGCGCCAGCGGACGAGTTGGGGGGGGAATGAACACTGAAGCTTTCTTT.

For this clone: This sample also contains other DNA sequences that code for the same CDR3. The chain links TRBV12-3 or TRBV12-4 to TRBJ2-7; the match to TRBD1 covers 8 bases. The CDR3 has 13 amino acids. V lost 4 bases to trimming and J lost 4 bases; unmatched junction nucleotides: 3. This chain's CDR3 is CASSSRQGYEQYF. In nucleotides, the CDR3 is TGTGCCAGCAGTTCGCGACAGGGGTACGAGCAGTACTTC.

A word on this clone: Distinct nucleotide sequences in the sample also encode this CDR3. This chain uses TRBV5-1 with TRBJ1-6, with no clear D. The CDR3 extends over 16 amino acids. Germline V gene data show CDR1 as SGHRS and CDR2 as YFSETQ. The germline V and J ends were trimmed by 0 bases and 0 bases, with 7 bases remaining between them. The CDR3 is CASSLGGSSYNSPLHF. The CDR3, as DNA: TGCGCCAGCAGCTTGGGCGGGAGCTCCTATAATTCACCCCTCCACTTT. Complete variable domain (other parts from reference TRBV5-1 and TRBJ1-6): KAGVTQTPRYLIKTRGQQVTLSCSPISGHRSVSWYQQTPGQGLQFLFEYFSETQRNKGNFPGRFSGRQFSNSRSEMNVSTLELGDSALYLCASSLGGSSYNSPLHFGNGTRLTVT.